These 20 T cell receptor beta chains came from one sample sequenced in a study of cytotoxic CD8 clonotypes in ibrutinib-treated CLL. Data came from immunoSEQ multiplex PCR; TCRdb stores just in-frame clones and leaves some out. This sample yields around 76,000 clones, of which around four fifths are seen a single time; about 39% belongs to the top ten. This specimen was PBMCs, taken after 24 months of ibrutinib treatment. The receptors stem from a human donor with chronic lymphocytic leukemia.

This chain links TRBV30 with TRBJ1-5; TRBD1 is a possible D gene (5 bases). V gave up 7 bases and J gave up 4 bases, with 17 bases separating them. The germline CDR1 and CDR2 sequences are GTSNPN and SVGIG (reference sequence). This CDR3 is 14 amino acids long. The CDR3 sequence: CASAAGGGNQPQHF. Written as DNA, the CDR3 is TGTGCCTCGGCAGCGGGGGGAGGGAATCAGCCCCAGCATTTT.

The chain has TRBV7-2 and TRBJ2-3; D possibly matches TRBD1 or TRBD2 (5 bases each). Germline V gives CDR1 SGHTA, CDR2 FQGNSA. V lost 5 bases to trimming and J lost 2 bases, with 14 bases between them. This CDR3 is built from 15 residues. The CDR3 bases are TGTGCCAGCAGCATGGACCCGGGACCCACAGATACGCAGTATTTT. Protein product: CASSMDPGPTDTQYF.

The chain recombines TRBV5-1 with TRBJ2-5; D unresolved. This CDR3 is 13 amino acids long. V lost 2 bases and J lost 5, with 10 bases in between. Germline assignment: CDR1 SGHRS and CDR2 YFSETQ. In DNA form, the CDR3 reads TGCGCCAGCAGCTTTGGCGGCGCGGAGACCCAGTACTTC. Translated, it gives CASSFGGAETQYF.

The CDR3 sequence is CASSPQRESYYNEQFF. The CDR3 bases are TGCGCCAGCAGTCCCCAGCGGGAGAGCTACTACAATGAGCAGTTCTTC. The V and J genes are TRBV23-1 and TRBJ2-1; 8 bases are shared with TRBD2. TRBV23-1 is marked as an open reading frame, function uncertain. This CDR3 has 16 amino acids. V dropped 4 bases and J dropped 3; count of bases not matched to a gene: 8.

This clone has only a few counts. This sequence joins TRBV11-2 and TRBJ2-3; 7 bases fit TRBD2. The germline CDR1 and CDR2 sequences are SGHAT and FQNNGV. The CDR3 is 16 residues long. V lost 5 bases and J lost 5; bases outside the gene matches: 13. The DNA for the CDR3 is TGTGCCAGCAGCAACTTAATGGGAGGGCCAGGAGATACGCAGTATTTT. The encoded protein is CASSNLMGGPGDTQYF.

V is TRBV7-9 and J is TRBJ2-3, with TRBD2 matching over 10 bases. This CDR3 is built from 15 residues. CDR1 SEHNR and CDR2 FQNEAQ come from the germline V gene (reference sequence). The ends lost 7 bases at V and 1 base at J; junction bases unmatched: 5. This chain's CDR3 is CASTRGTSGTDTQYF. As DNA, the CDR3 is TGTGCCAGCACCCGAGGGACTAGCGGCACAGATACGCAGTATTTT.

The CDR3 nucleotides read TGTGCCAGCAGCGTAGGTCCGACTAGCTCTGGAAACACCATATATTTT. Its protein product is CASSVGPTSSGNTIYF. This chain links TRBV9 with TRBJ1-3, with D unclear. Germline CDR1 is SGDLS and CDR2 is YYNGEE. The CDR3 spans 16 residues. The V end lost 0 bases, the J end lost 0 bases, and 10 bases lay between the germline ends.

V usage is TRBV14 and J usage is TRBJ2-5; D is undetermined. The CDR3 is 14 amino acids. Germline-derived CDR1 and CDR2 are SGHDN and FVKESK. The V end was cut by 1 base, the J end by 1 base, with 7 bases between. The CDR3 DNA reads TGTGCCAGCAGCCAAGGTGGGATCCAAGAGACCCAGTACTTC. Translated: CASSQGGIQETQYF.

CDR3 sequence reads: CASSLDGGTWDRWTGELFF. The CDR3 DNA follows: TGTGCCAGCAGCTTAGATGGGGGCACCTGGGACAGATGGACCGGGGAGCTGTTTTTT. The V and J genes are TRBV11-2 and TRBJ2-2; 7 bases agree with TRBD1. The CDR3 loop spans 19 amino acids. Trimming took 0 bases from V and 5 from J; bases not matched to a gene: 15. The germline V gene encodes CDR1 SGHAT and CDR2 FQNNGV.

The rearrangement uses TRBV28 and TRBJ2-5; TRBD1 matches at 7 bases. The CDR3 has 15 amino acids. The germline V gene has CDR1 MDHEN and CDR2 SYDVKM. After removal of 7 bases from V and 4 bases from J, the junction contained 12 bases not matched to a gene. CDR3 region: CASTGGLGARETQYF. As DNA, the CDR3 is TGTGCCAGCACAGGGGGTTTAGGGGCCCGAGAGACCCAGTACTTC.

This rearrangement joins TRBV6-1 to TRBJ1-4; weak D call: TRBD1 (6 bases). V shed 5 bases and J shed 7 bases, with 17 bases lying between them. CDR1 MNHNS and CDR2 SASEGT come from the germline V gene. The CDR3 spans 15 residues. The CDR3 nucleotides read TGTGCCAGCAGTACCCGTTTGGGGGCGGTTGAAAAACTGTTTTTT. It yields the protein CASSTRLGAVEKLFF.

This rearrangement joins TRBV18 to TRBJ2-1; 15 bases match TRBD2. Germline V gene sequence: CDR1 KGHSH, CDR2 LQKENI. The CDR3 runs 17 residues. V lost 6 bases to trimming and J lost 2 bases; unmatched junction nucleotides: 5. CDR3 protein: CASSQGLAGGPYNEQFF. The CDR3 DNA reads TGTGCCAGCTCGCAAGGACTAGCGGGAGGGCCCTACAATGAGCAGTTCTTC.

The chain combines TRBV10-1 with TRBJ2-4; D possibly corresponds to TRBD1 (6 bases). The CDR3 is 17 amino acids. V was trimmed by 6 bases and J by 0 bases, leaving 18 bases between them. Germline lookup yields CDR1 WNHNN and CDR2 SYGVQD (reference sequence). The CDR3 nucleotides are TGCGCCAGCAGAGAGCCGGGACATCCATTAGCCAAAAACATTCAGTACTTC. It encodes CASREPGHPLAKNIQYF.

This clone occurred once. The chain combines TRBV4-2 with TRBJ2-7; 9 bases align to TRBD2. The CDR3 is 17 amino acids. Trimming cost V 0 bases and J 5 bases; bases outside gene matches: 11. Germline CDR1 is LGHNA and CDR2 is YNFKEQ. In DNA, the CDR3 is TGTGCCAGCAGCCAAGAATTGGGCGGGAGGGCAGCAAACGAGCAGTACTTC. Protein sequence: CASSQELGGRAANEQYF.

This clone has just a few counts. The chain combines TRBV10-2 with TRBJ2-7, with TRBD2 identical over 9 bases. Germline lookup yields CDR1 WSHSY and CDR2 SAAADI. The CDR3 is 13 residues long. This chain's CDR3 is CATSAGGPNEQYF. The DNA for the CDR3 is TGCGCAACCTCGGCGGGAGGGCCGAACGAGCAGTACTTC.

This clone was recorded only once. The chain carries TRBV5-6 and TRBJ2-2; unclear D gene. The CDR3 is made up of 16 amino acids. V shed 0 bases and J shed 5 bases, with 14 bases lying between them. The germline CDR1 and CDR2 sequences are SGHDT and YYEEEE. The CDR3 loop reads CASSLGMDWGTGELFF. As DNA, the CDR3 is TGTGCCAGCAGCTTGGGTATGGATTGGGGAACCGGGGAGCTGTTTTTT.

The chain employs TRBV29-1 and TRBJ2-1; 13 nucleotides align to TRBD2. V was clipped by 7 bases and J by 9 bases; unmatched bases: 6. Germline CDR1 and CDR2: SQVTM and ANQGSEA. CDR3 length: 13 amino acids. This CDR3 reads CSAGLAGEGEQFF. CDR3 nucleotide sequence: TGCAGCGCCGGACTAGCGGGAGAAGGTGAGCAGTTCTTC.

The V gene is TRBV2, the J gene TRBJ2-1; tentatively, D is TRBD2 (6 bases). CDR1 is SNHLY, CDR2 FYNNEI, per germline. The CDR3 has 17 amino acids. The V end was cut by 2 bases, the J end by 0 bases, with 14 bases between. CDR3: CASSEMVAVNSYNEQFF. CDR3 in DNA: TGTGCCAGCAGTGAAATGGTAGCGGTTAACTCCTACAATGAGCAGTTCTTC.

The chain employs TRBV9 and TRBJ1-4; no definite D call. Trimming took 0 bases from V and 5 from J, leaving 11 bases between them. The CDR3 loop spans 15 amino acids. CDR1 SGDLS and CDR2 YYNGEE come from the germline V gene. The CDR3 sequence: CASSVDNRENEKLFF. In nucleotides, the CDR3 is TGTGCCAGCAGCGTAGATAACAGAGAAAATGAAAAACTGTTTTTT.

There are a few counts of this clone. The chain uses TRBV10-3 and TRBJ2-3; a possible D gene is TRBD1 (7 bases). Trimming left V 6 bases short and J 4 bases short, with 11 bases between. This CDR3 is 13 amino acids long. Germline CDR1 ENHRY, CDR2 SYGVKD. The DNA for the CDR3 is TGTGCCATCAGGGAGGGGGCCCCAGATACGCAGTATTTT. Translated, it gives CAIREGAPDTQYF.